This TCR beta chain was recorded in a study of blood T cell repertoires in COVID-19. Overall study: Both acute and convalescent COVID-19 samples were obtained from the United States, Italy and Spain.

Germline values: CDR1 MDHEN, CDR2 SYDVKM. This CDR3 has 14 amino acids. Libraries were prepared by immunoSEQ multiplex PCR; TCRdb keeps only in-frame clonotypes and omits some of them. The table shows 250,000 or so clones, with 70% to 90% occurring only once. This clone was seen only a few times. What was sequenced was peripheral blood. The chain has TRBV28 and TRBJ2-7; D is perhaps TRBD2 (5 bases). The TCR sequence derives from a man aged 18 to 30 with active or convalescent COVID-19. CDR3 sequence (DNA): TGTGCAAGTTTGGGAGACTTTCGGACCTACGAGCAGTACTTC. It translates to CASLGDFRTYEQYF.